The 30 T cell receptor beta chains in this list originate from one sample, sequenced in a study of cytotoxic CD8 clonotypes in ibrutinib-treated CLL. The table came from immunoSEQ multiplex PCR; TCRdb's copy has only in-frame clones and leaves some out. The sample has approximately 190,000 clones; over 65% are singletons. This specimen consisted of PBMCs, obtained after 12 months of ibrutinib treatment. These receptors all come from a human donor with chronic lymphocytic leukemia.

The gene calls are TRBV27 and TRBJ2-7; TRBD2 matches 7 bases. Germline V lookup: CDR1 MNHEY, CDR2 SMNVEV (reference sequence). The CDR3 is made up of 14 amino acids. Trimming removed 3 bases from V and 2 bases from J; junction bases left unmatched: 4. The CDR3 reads CASSLVAGAYEQYF. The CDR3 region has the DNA TGTGCCAGCAGTTTGGTGGCGGGAGCCTACGAGCAGTACTTC.

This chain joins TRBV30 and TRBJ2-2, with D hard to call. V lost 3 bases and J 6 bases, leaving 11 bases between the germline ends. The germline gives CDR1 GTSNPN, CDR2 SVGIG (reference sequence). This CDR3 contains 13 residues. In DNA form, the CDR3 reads TGTGCCTGGAGAGTATCTGGCGCCGGGGAGCTGTTTTTT. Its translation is CAWRVSGAGELFF.

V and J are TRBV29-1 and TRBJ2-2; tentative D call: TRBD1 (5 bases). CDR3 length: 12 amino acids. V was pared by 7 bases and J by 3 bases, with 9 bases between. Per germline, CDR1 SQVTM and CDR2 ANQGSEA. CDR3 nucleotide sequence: TGCAGCGCCGTACAGGACACCGGGGAGCTGTTTTTT. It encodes CSAVQDTGELFF.

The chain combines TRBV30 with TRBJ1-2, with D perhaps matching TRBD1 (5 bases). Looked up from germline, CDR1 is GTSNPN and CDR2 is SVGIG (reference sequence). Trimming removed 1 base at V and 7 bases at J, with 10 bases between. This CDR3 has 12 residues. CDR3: CAWSAGSGGYTF. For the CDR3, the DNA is TGTGCCTGGAGTGCAGGGTCAGGTGGCTACACCTTC.

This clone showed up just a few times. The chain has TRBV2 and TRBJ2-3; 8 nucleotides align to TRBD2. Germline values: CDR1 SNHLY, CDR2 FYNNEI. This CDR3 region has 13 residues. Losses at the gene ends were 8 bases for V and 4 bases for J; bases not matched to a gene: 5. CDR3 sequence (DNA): TGTGCCAGCTTACGGGAGGGGCCAGATACGCAGTATTTT. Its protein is CASLREGPDTQYF.

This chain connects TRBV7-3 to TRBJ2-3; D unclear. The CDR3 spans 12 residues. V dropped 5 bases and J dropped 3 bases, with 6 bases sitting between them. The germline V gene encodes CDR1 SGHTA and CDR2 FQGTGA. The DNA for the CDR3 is TGTGCCAGCAGCACTTCTACAGATACGCAGTATTTT. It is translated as CASSTSTDTQYF.

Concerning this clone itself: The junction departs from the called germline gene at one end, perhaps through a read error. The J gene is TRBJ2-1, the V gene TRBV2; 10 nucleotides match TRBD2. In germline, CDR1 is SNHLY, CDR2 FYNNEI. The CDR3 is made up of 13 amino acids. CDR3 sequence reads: CASSERSSGRLLF. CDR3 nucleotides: TGTGCCAGCAGTGAAAGGTCTAGCGGGAGATTGCTCTTC.

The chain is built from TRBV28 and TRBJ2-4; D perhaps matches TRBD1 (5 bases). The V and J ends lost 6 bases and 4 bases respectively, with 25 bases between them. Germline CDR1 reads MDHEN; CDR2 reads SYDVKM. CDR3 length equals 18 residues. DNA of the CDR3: TGTGCCAGCAGCCTATTGGGGCGACGGCATCGCGCAAAAAACATTCAGTACTTC. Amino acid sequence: CASSLLGRRHRAKNIQYF.

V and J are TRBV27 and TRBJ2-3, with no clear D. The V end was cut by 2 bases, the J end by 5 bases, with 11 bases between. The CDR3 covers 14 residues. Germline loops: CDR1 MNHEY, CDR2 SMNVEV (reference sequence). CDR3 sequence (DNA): TGTGCCAGCAGTTTAAGGGCGAAGGGAGATACGCAGTATTTT. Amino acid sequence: CASSLRAKGDTQYF.

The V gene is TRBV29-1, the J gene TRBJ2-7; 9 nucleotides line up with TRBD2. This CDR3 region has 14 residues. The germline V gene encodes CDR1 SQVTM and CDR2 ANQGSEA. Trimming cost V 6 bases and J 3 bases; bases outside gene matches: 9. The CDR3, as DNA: TGCAGCGTACGGCTAAGCGGGAGGAACTACGAGCAGTACTTC. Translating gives CSVRLSGRNYEQYF.

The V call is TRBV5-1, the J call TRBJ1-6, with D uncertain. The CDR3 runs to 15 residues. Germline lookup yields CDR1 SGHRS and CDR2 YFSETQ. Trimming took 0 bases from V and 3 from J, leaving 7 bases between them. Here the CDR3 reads CASSLDSGYNSPLHF. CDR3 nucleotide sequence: TGCGCCAGCAGCTTGGACTCAGGCTATAATTCACCCCTCCACTTT. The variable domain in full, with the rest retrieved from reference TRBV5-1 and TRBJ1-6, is KAGVTQTPRYLIKTRGQQVTLSCSPISGHRSVSWYQQTPGQGLQFLFEYFSETQRNKGNFPGRFSGRQFSNSRSEMNVSTLELGDSALYLCASSLDSGYNSPLHFGNGTRLTVT.

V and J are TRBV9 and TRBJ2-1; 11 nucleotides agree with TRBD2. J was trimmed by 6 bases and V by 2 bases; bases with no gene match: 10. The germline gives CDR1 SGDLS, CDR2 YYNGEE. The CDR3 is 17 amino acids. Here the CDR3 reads CASSVLGTSGLPNEQFF. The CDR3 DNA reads TGTGCCAGCAGCGTCCTTGGGACTAGCGGTCTTCCCAATGAGCAGTTCTTC.

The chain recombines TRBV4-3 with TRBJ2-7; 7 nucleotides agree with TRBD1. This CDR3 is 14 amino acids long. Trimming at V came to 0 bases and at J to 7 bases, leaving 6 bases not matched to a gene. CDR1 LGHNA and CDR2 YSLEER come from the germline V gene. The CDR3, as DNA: TGCGCCAGCAGCCAAGATTCAGGGGGTCGGGAGCAGTACTTC. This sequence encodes CASSQDSGGREQYF.

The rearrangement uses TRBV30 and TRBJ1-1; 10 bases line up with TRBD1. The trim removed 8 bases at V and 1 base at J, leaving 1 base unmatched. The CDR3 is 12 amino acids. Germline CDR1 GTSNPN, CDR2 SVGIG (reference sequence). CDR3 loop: CARDRGNTEAFF. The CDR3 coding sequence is TGTGCCCGGGACAGGGGGAACACTGAAGCTTTCTTT. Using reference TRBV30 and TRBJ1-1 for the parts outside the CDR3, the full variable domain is SQTIHQWPATLVQPVGSPLSLECTVEGTSNPNLYWYRQAAGRGLQLLFYSVGIGQISSEVPQNLSASRPQDRQFILSSKKLLLSDSGFYLCARDRGNTEAFFGQGTRLTVV.

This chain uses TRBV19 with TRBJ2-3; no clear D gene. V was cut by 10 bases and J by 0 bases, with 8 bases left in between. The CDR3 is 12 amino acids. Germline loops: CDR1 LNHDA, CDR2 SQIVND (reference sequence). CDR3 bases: TGTGCCATAAAGGACAGCACAGATACGCAGTATTTT. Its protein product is CAIKDSTDTQYF.

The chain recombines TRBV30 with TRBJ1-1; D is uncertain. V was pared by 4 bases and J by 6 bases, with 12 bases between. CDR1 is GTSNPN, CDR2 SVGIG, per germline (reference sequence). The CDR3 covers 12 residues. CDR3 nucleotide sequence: TGTGCCTGGATTCTCCAAAACGCTGAAGCTTTCTTT. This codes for CAWILQNAEAFF.

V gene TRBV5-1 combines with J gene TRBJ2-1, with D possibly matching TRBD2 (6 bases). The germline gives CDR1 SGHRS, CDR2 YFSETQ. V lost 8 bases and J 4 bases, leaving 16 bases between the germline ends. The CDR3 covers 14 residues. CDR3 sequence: CASSVEGTYNEQFF. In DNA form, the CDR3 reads TGCGCCAGTTCGGTGGAGGGGACGTACAATGAGCAGTTCTTC.

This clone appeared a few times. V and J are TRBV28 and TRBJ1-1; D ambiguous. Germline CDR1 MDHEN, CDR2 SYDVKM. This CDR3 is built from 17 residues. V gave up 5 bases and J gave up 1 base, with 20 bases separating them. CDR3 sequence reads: CASSLIRGKSSNTEAFF. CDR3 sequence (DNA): TGTGCCAGCAGTCTCATCCGAGGGAAATCTTCGAACACTGAAGCTTTCTTT.

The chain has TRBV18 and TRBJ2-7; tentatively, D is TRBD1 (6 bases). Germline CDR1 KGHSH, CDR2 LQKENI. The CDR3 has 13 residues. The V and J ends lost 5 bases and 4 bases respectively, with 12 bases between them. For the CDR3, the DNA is TGTGCCAGCTCAAGACAGGATAGTTACGAGCAGTACTTC. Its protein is CASSRQDSYEQYF.

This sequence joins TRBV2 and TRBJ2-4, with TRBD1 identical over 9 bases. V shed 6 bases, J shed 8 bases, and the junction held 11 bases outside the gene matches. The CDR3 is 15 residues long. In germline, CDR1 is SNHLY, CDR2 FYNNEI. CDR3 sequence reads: CASRGQGVVRDIQYF. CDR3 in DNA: TGTGCCAGCAGGGGACAGGGTGTGGTGCGAGACATTCAGTACTTC.

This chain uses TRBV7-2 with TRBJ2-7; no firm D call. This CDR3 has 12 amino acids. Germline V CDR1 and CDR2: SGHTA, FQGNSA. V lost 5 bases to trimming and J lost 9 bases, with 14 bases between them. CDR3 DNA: TGTGCCAGCAGCCCCCCCTCTACGGTGCAGTACTTC. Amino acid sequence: CASSPPSTVQYF.

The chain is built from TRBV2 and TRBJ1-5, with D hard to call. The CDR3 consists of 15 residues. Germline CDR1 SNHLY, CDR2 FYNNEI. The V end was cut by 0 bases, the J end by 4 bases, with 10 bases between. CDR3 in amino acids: CASSEARAVNQPQHF. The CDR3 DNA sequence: TGTGCCAGCAGTGAAGCGCGGGCGGTAAATCAGCCCCAGCATTTT. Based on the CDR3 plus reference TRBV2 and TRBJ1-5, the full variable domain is EPEVTQTPSHQVTQMGQEVILRCVPISNHLYFYWYRQILGQKVEFLVSFYNNEISEKSEIFDDQFSVERPDGSNFTLKIRSTKLEDSAMYFCASSEARAVNQPQHFGDGTRLSIL.

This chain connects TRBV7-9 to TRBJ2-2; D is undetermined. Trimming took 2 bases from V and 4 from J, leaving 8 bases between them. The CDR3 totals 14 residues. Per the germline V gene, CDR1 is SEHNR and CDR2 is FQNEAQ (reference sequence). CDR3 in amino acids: CASSLQVGTGELFF. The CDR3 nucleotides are TGTGCCAGCAGCTTACAAGTCGGCACCGGGGAGCTGTTTTTT.

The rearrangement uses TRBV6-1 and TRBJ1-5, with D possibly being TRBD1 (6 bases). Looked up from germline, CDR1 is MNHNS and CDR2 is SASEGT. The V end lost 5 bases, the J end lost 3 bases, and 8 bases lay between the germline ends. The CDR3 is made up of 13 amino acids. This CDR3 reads CASSRQDNQPQHF. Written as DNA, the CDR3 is TGTGCCAGCAGTCGACAGGACAATCAGCCCCAGCATTTT.

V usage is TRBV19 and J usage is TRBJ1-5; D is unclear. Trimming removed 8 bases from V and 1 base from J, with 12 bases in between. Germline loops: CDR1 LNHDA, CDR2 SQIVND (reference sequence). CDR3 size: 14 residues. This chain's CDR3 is CASLTHGSNQPQHF. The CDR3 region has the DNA TGTGCCAGTTTGACACACGGGAGCAATCAGCCCCAGCATTTT.

CDR3 DNA sequence: TGTGCCAGCAGTTACCTGGGGCCTAGAGATGAGCAGTTCTTC. This translates into CASSYLGPRDEQFF. The chain combines TRBV6-6 with TRBJ2-1; TRBD1 is a possible D gene (5 bases). This CDR3 region has 14 residues. Trimming removed 2 bases from V and 8 bases from J, with 13 bases in between. Germline CDR1 is MNHNY and CDR2 is SVGAGI (reference sequence).

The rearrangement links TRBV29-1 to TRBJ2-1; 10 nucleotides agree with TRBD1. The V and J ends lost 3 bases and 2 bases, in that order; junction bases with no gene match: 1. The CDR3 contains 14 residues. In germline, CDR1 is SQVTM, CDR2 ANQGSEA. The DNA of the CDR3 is TGCAGCGTTGAGGGACAGGGGACCTACAATGAGCAGTTCTTC. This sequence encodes CSVEGQGTYNEQFF.

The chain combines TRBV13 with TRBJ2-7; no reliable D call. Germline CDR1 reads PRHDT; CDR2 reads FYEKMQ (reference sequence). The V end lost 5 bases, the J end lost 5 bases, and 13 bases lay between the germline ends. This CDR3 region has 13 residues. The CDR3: CASSHHLGHEQYF. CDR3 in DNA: TGTGCCAGCAGCCATCACTTAGGCCACGAGCAGTACTTC.

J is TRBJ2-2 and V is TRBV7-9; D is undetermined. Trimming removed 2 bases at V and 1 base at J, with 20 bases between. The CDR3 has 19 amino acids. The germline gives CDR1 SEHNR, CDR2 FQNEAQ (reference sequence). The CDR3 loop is CASSLRAAAKPWNTGELFF. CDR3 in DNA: TGTGCCAGCAGCTTAAGGGCCGCGGCAAAACCATGGAACACCGGGGAGCTGTTTTTT.

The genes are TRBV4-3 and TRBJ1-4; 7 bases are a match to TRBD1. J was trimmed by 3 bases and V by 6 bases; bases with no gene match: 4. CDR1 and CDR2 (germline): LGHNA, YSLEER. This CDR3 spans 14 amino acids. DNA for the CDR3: TGCGCCAGCAGTCCGGACAGGTCTAATGAAAAACTGTTTTTT. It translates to CASSPDRSNEKLFF.